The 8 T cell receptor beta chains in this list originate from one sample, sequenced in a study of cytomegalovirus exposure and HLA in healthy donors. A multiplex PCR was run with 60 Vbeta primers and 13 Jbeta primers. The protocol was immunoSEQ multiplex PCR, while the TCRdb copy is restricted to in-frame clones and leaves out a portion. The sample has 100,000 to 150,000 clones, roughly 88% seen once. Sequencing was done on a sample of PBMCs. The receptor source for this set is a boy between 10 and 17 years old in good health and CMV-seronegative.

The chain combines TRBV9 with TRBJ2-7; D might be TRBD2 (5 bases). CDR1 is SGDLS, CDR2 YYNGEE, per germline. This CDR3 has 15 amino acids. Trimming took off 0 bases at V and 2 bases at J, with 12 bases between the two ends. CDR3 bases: TGTGCCAGCAGCGTAGGTAGCGAACCTACCTACGAGCAGTACTTC. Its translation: CASSVGSEPTYEQYF.

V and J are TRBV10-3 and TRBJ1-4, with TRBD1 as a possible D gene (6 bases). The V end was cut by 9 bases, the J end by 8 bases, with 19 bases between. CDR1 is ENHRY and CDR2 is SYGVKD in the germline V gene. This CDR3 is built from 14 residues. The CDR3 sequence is CAIRPTGGREKLFF. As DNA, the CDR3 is TGTGCCATAAGGCCGACAGGCGGGAGGGAAAAACTGTTTTTT.

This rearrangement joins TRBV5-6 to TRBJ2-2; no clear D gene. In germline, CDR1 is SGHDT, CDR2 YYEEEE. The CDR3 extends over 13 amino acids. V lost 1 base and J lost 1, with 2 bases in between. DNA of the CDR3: TGTGCCAGCAGCTTGCGGAACACCGGGGAGCTGTTTTTT. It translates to CASSLRNTGELFF.

DNA of the CDR3: TGTGCCAGCAGCTTAGCGGGAGGCACAGATACGCAGTATTTT. Its translation: CASSLAGGTDTQYF. V gene TRBV13 combines with J gene TRBJ2-3; possible D gene TRBD2, 6 bases. V gave up 1 base and J gave up 1 base, with 6 bases separating them. Per the germline V gene, CDR1 is PRHDT and CDR2 is FYEKMQ (reference sequence). CDR3 length: 14 amino acids.

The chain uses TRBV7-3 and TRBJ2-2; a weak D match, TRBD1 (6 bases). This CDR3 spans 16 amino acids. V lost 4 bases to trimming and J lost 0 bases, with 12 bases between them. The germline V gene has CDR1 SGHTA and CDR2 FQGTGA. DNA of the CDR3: TGTGCCAGCAGCTCCAGGGGAAATACGAACACCGGGGAGCTGTTTTTT. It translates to CASSSRGNTNTGELFF. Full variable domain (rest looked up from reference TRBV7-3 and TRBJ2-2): GAGVSQTPSNKVTEKGKYVELRCDPISGHTALYWYRQSLGQGPEFLIYFQGTGAADDSGLPNDRFFAVRPEGSVSTLKIQRTERGDSAVYLCASSSRGNTNTGELFFGEGSRLTVL.

DNA of the CDR3: TGTGCCAGCAGGACCAGGGGAGTCCAACTGGGGCAGTACTTC. It translates to CASRTRGVQLGQYF. The V gene is TRBV6-1, the J gene TRBJ2-7; possibly TRBD1 for D (6 bases). V dropped 6 bases and J dropped 9 bases, with 21 bases sitting between them. The CDR3 length is 14 residues. Germline V CDR1 and CDR2: MNHNS, SASEGT.

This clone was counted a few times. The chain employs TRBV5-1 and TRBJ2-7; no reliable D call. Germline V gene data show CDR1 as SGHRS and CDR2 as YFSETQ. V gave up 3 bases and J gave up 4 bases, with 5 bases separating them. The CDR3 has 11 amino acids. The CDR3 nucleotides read TGCGCCAGCAGCTCCCATTACGAGCAGTACTTC. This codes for CASSSHYEQYF.

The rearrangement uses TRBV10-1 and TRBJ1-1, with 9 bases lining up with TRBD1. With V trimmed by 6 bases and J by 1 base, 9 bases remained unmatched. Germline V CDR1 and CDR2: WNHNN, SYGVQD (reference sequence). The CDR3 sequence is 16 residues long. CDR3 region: CASRSRDREQNTEAFF. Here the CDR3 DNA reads TGCGCCAGCAGATCCCGGGACAGGGAACAGAACACTGAAGCTTTCTTT.